A selection of T cell receptor beta chains follows, all from one sample in a study of T cells in Graves' hyperthyroidism and ophthalmopathy. In TCRdb, the multiplex PCR reads were re-called with MiXCR into one record per CDR3 protein. Counted here are 750,000 to 900,000 distinct CDR3 sequences, 38% occurring once; the ten biggest clones make up approximately 8.7%. The source material was blood. The source is a man younger than 30 with Graves' hyperthyroidism. Each CDR3 is given with its conserved first and last residue. D genes are given only for firm matches. Rows give clone size only sometimes, using once, few, many, or a class for an expanded clone.

TRBD1	once	TRBV19	TRBJ2-7	CASTPQGKRHEQYF	TGTGCCAGTACTCCACAGGGGAAACGGCACGAGCAGTACTTC
NA	NA	TRBV20-1	TRBJ1-1	CSATPSGNTEAFF	TGCAGTGCTACCCCAAGCGGGAACACTGAAGCTTTCTTT
TRBD1	few	TRBV7-2	TRBJ1-3	CASSSQGSFSGNTIYF	TGTGCCAGCAGCTCACAGGGGTCCTTCTCTGGAAACACCATATATTTT
TRBD1	NA	TRBV7-9	TRBJ2-7	CTSSGQGYEQYF	TGTACCAGCTCGGGACAGGGGTACGAGCAGTACTTC
TRBD2	NA	TRBV7-9	TRBJ2-5	CASSPQPSGEGETQYF	TGTGCCAGCAGCCCCCAACCTAGCGGAGAAGGAGAGACCCAGTACTTC
NA	many	TRBV29-1	TRBJ1-1	CSFNLGGTEAFF	TGCAGCTTTAACCTGGGGGGCACTGAAGCTTTCTTT
TRBD1	many	TRBV7-2	TRBJ2-7	CASSLADRGYEQYF	TGTGCCAGCAGCTTAGCGGACAGGGGATACGAGCAGTACTTC
NA	NA	TRBV7-9	TRBJ2-7	CASSLGSSVEQYF	TGTGCCAGCAGCTTAGGGTCTAGCGTTGAGCAGTACTTC
NA	few	TRBV6-5	TRBJ1-5	CASSYRMGVQPQHF	TGTGCCAGCAGTTACCGCATGGGGGTTCAGCCCCAGCATTTT
TRBD1	NA	TRBV29-1	TRBJ2-7	CSAGVTTGIEQYF	TGCAGCGCCGGGGTAACGACAGGGATCGAGCAGTACTTC
TRBD1	NA	TRBV5-1	TRBJ1-1	CASSLGTGGTTEAFF	TGCGCCAGCAGCTTGGGGACAGGGGGGACTACTGAAGCTTTCTTT
NA	NA	TRBV25-1	TRBJ1-3	CARADSGLSGNTIYF	TGTGCTAGAGCGGACAGTGGGCTCTCTGGAAACACCATATATTTT
TRBD1	NA	TRBV6-6	TRBJ2-7	CASSKTGNSYEQYF	TGTGCCAGCAGTAAGACAGGGAACTCCTACGAGCAGTACTTC
NA	NA	TRBV24-1	TRBJ2-7	CASKGQGLSEQYF	TGTGCCAGTAAAGGACAGGGACTAAGCGAGCAGTACTTC
NA	many	TRBV24-1	TRBJ2-2	CASQGGPAGTGELFF	TGTGCCTCTCAAGGGGGACCGGCGGGGACCGGGGAGCTGTTTTTT
NA	many	TRBV7-2	TRBJ2-2	CASSLGWTNTGELFF	TGTGCCAGCAGCCTAGGTTGGACCAACACCGGGGAGCTGTTTTTT
TRBD2	many	TRBV20-1	TRBJ2-5	CSASPSGVETQYF	TGCAGTGCTAGCCCTAGCGGGGTAGAGACCCAGTACTTC
NA	NA	TRBV12-3/TRBV12-4	TRBJ1-5	CASSFSVPAGLHNQPQHF	TGTGCCAGCAGTTTCTCGGTCCCGGCAGGGCTTCACAATCAGCCCCAGCATTTT
NA	many	TRBV10-3	TRBJ2-5	CAISERPGTYIQETQYF	TGTGCCATCAGTGAGCGACCTGGGACTTATATACAAGAGACCCAGTACTTC
NA	many	TRBV10-3	TRBJ2-7	CAIRTTDSYEQYF	TGTGCCATCAGGACGACAGATTCATACGAGCAGTACTTC
NA	many	TRBV20-1	TRBJ2-7	CSARFSSYEQYF	TGCAGTGCTAGGTTCAGCTCCTACGAGCAGTACTTC
NA	NA	TRBV12-3/TRBV12-4	TRBJ1-6	CASSSPQEFSYNSPLHF	TGTGCCAGCAGTTCCCCGCAGGAGTTCTCCTATAATTCACCCCTCCACTTT
TRBD2	NA	TRBV7-2	TRBJ2-5	CASSFWGGRETQYF	TGTGCCAGCAGCTTCTGGGGGGGACGAGAGACCCAGTACTTC
NA	NA	TRBV20-1	TRBJ2-7	CSARDPDPYEQYF	TGCAGTGCTAGAGATCCGGATCCCTACGAGCAGTACTTC
NA	many	TRBV2	TRBJ1-1	CASSVWDENTEAFF	TGTGCCAGCAGTGTTTGGGACGAGAACACTGAAGCTTTCTTT
TRBD1	few	TRBV7-8	TRBJ2-5	CASSLEPGQTKTQYF	TGTGCCAGCAGCTTAGAGCCGGGACAGACGAAGACCCAGTACTTC
NA	NA	TRBV7-1	TRBJ2-5	CASSHRWGGSKTQYF	TGTGCCAGCAGCCATCGCTGGGGGGGCTCGAAGACCCAGTACTTC
NA	few	TRBV12-3/TRBV12-4	TRBJ1-1	CASRFGHLNTEAFF	TGTGCCAGCAGATTCGGGCATCTGAACACTGAAGCTTTCTTT
NA	NA	TRBV7-9	TRBJ2-5	CASSSNPQGLQETQYF	TGTGCCAGCAGCTCCAACCCCCAGGGGCTTCAAGAGACCCAGTACTTC
NA	NA	TRBV12-3/TRBV12-4	TRBJ1-5	CASSFGRVGQPQHF	TGTGCCAGCAGTTTTGGGAGGGTAGGTCAGCCCCAGCATTTT
NA	few	TRBV7-9	TRBJ1-3	CASSSNLDTGNTIYF	TGTGCCAGCAGCTCCAACCTAGACACTGGAAACACCATATATTTT
TRBD1	once	TRBV2	TRBJ1-6	CASRAGQGTYNSPLHF	TGTGCCAGCAGGGCGGGACAGGGAACCTATAATTCACCCCTCCACTTT
TRBD2	NA	TRBV6-5	TRBJ2-5	CASSYSGGTTETQYF	TGTGCCAGCAGTTATTCGGGAGGTACTACAGAGACCCAGTACTTC
NA	few	TRBV3-2	TRBJ1-2	CASSHVGDGGYTF	TGTGCCAGCAGCCACGTCGGGGATGGTGGCTACACCTTC
NA	many	TRBV2	TRBJ1-2	CASSEMGGTRDGYTF	TGTGCCAGCAGTGAAATGGGCGGGACACGGGATGGCTACACCTTC
TRBD1	NA	TRBV20-1	TRBJ2-7	CSAMTGTDGYEQYF	TGCAGTGCCATGACCGGGACAGACGGCTACGAGCAGTACTTC
TRBD1	once	TRBV5-1	TRBJ2-5	CASSLRDRQFRETQYF	TGCGCCAGCAGCTTGCGGGACAGGCAATTTAGGGAGACCCAGTACTTC
TRBD1	NA	TRBV10-2	TRBJ1-1	CASPGRGGGQDTEAFF	TGCGCCAGCCCTGGGAGGGGAGGGGGCCAGGACACTGAAGCTTTCTTT
NA	many	TRBV29-1	TRBJ2-5	CSVEGGEETQYF	TGCAGCGTTGAGGGCGGGGAAGAGACCCAGTACTTC
TRBD1	NA	TRBV7-9	TRBJ1-1	CASSWTGGRSKAFF	TGTGCCAGCAGCTGGACAGGGGGTCGCTCGAAAGCTTTCTTT
NA	NA	TRBV20-1	TRBJ1-1	CSARGIGWDTEAFF	TGCAGTGCTAGAGGTATAGGGTGGGACACTGAAGCTTTCTTT
TRBD1	NA	TRBV7-2	TRBJ1-1	CASSPQGASTEAFF	TGTGCCAGCAGCCCACAGGGGGCGAGCACTGAAGCTTTCTTT
NA	many	TRBV7-2	TRBJ1-5	CASSLVAGYSNQPQHF	TGTGCCAGCAGCTTAGTTGCAGGTTATAGCAATCAGCCCCAGCATTTT
NA	few	TRBV7-2	TRBJ2-2	CASSLQRLANTGELFF	TGTGCCAGCAGCCTTCAGCGGCTAGCGAACACCGGGGAGCTGTTTTTT
NA	many	TRBV19	TRBJ1-5	CASMGQGLQPQHF	TGTGCCAGTATGGGGCAGGGCCTTCAGCCCCAGCATTTT
NA	NA	TRBV6-5	TRBJ1-6	CASMRGISYNSPLHF	TGTGCCAGCATGAGGGGGATTTCCTATAATTCACCCCTCCACTTT
TRBD2	NA	TRBV7-2	TRBJ2-7	CASSRTSGSIGEQYF	TGTGCCAGCAGCCGGACTAGCGGGAGTATAGGCGAGCAGTACTTC